This note documents a single T cell receptor (beta chain) sequence. This specimen comes from a study of response to subunit inactivated influenza vaccine. CDR1 is SGHRS and CDR2 is YFSETQ in the germline V gene. Trimming stripped 1 base from V and 0 bases from J, with 17 bases between. This CDR3 comprises 17 residues. One entry per CDR3 protein, called by TCRdb with MiXCR from the RT-PCR reads. Found here are fewer than 400,000 distinct CDR3 sequences, about a fifth of them singletons; the top ten hold roughly a tenth. Sequenced material: PBMCs from blood, taken about 20 months after vaccination. The origin of this receptor is a man aged 45-69 years who received an inactivated influenza vaccine. The V and J genes are TRBV5-1 and TRBJ2-7; tentatively, D is TRBD1 (5 bases). Here the CDR3 reads CASSLRDSLFSSYEQYF. The CDR3 DNA reads TGCGCCAGCAGCTTGAGAGACAGCCTATTTAGCTCCTACGAGCAGTACTTC.